This T cell receptor beta chain was sequenced during a study of blood T cell repertoires in COVID-19. Self-reported history from a screening survey and questionnaire set each donor's cohort. Donors of Cohort 3 who recovered were those that had two negative PCRs, clearance, or symptom resolution. Libraries were prepared by immunoSEQ multiplex PCR; TCRdb keeps only in-frame clonotypes and omits some of them. Of some 110,000 clones in the sample, roughly 89% were seen once. The germline V gene has CDR1 MGHRA and CDR2 YSYEKL. This CDR3 spans 15 amino acids. The trim removed 3 bases at V and 2 bases at J, leaving 7 bases unmatched.

The V call is TRBV4-1, the J call TRBJ2-7; 7 nucleotides agree with TRBD2. The clonotype comes from a woman between 25 and 40 years old who had recovered from COVID-19. Sequencing was performed on PBMCs or T cells enriched from blood (not recorded which). This CDR3 reads CASSHPWEGTYEQYF. The CDR3 DNA reads as TGCGCCAGCAGCCACCCTTGGGAGGGGACCTACGAGCAGTACTTC.